Described below is a single T cell receptor (beta chain) sequence and its context. Its specificity is unknown. This sample was taken from a study of T cell responses to AZD1222 COVID-19 vaccine. Using immunoSEQ multiplex PCR, the repertoire was profiled, and TCRdb retains in-frame clones only, with some absent. The data contain some 160,000 clones, about 90% of them singletons. Study-wide findings and caveats: Nearly half of unique spike-specific TCRs reportedly avoided B.1.351 and B.1.1.7 mutated regions. Among the donors, most were white British and more were female, and clonal diversity was possibly underestimated. Spike-specific TCR breadth and depth went up after people got two AZD1222 doses. The study identified only five or six AZD1222 recipients as seropositive at baseline.

The CDR3 is 15 residues long. V gave up 1 base and J gave up 8 bases, with 12 bases separating them. Germline CDR1 reads LGHDT; CDR2 reads YNNKEL (reference sequence). This TCR came from an adult in good health. The chain has TRBV3-1 (or the pseudogene TRBV3-2) and TRBJ1-6; the D gene is possibly TRBD1 (5 bases). The source material was peripheral blood, sampled on day 0 of AZD1222 vaccination. CDR3 amino acids: CASSQVGGPDSPLHF. The CDR3 region has the DNA TGTGCCAGCAGCCAAGTGGGGGGACCCGATTCACCCCTCCACTTT.